These 18 T cell receptor beta chains originate from one sample sequenced in a study of blood T cells in healthy people across ages. Combining a sample-barcoded 5' primer with a J-beta primer mix, a second PCR ran for roughly 6 to 12 cycles. TCRdb passed the 5' RACE reads through MiXCR, listing each CDR3 protein once. The sample records around 1,600,000 distinct CDR3 sequences, under 55% being singletons. The sequencing sample was made of blood. These receptors all come from a woman between 18 and 29 years old in good health.

The chain's CDR3 is CSARDSRSSYNEQYF. The CDR3 DNA reads as TGCAGTGCTAGAGATTCCCGGAGCTCCTACAATGAGCAGTACTTC. V and J are TRBV20-1 and TRBJ2-1; no definite D call. Judging by the DNA end, TRBJ2-7 fits better; the J call may be wrong. This CDR3 is built from 15 residues. Germline lookup yields CDR1 DFQATT and CDR2 SNEGSKA (reference sequence).

This clonotype was seen only a few times. This chain uses TRBV20-1 with TRBJ2-7; D is ambiguous. The length of the CDR3 is 12 residues. Trimming stripped 7 bases from V and 1 base from J, with 11 bases between. Per germline, CDR1 DFQATT and CDR2 SNEGSKA (reference sequence). The CDR3 loop reads CSEQDLSYEQYF. CDR3 DNA sequence: TGCAGTGAGCAGGATTTATCCTACGAGCAGTACTTC.

The CDR3 here is CANSQDWQVRYEQYF. CDR3 bases: TGTGCCAACAGTCAAGATTGGCAGGTACGCTACGAGCAGTACTTC. The chain combines TRBV4-2 with TRBJ2-4; D gene ambiguous. The J call may not be correct, given that the DNA end is closer to TRBJ2-7. Germline-derived CDR1 and CDR2 are LGHNA and YNFKEQ. The CDR3 totals 15 residues.

Of note for this clonotype: A much larger clone is a single base away; this may be a read error. V is TRBV29-1 and J is TRBJ2-4; tentatively, D is TRBD2 (6 bases). The J call may be wrong; the DNA end is better matched by TRBJ2-5. The CDR3 totals 14 residues. Looked up from germline, CDR1 is SQVTM and CDR2 is ANQGSEA. The CDR3 is CSVDCRGRQETQYF. The CDR3 DNA reads as TGCAGCGTTGATTGTCGGGGGAGGCAAGAGACCCAGTACTTC.

The genes are TRBV6-4 and TRBJ1-4; D gene ambiguous. The V end was cut by 2 bases, the J end by 8 bases, with 9 bases between. The CDR3 covers 13 residues. Per the germline V gene, CDR1 is MRHNA and CDR2 is SNTAGT. In nucleotides, the CDR3 is TGTGCCAGCAGTGACAGGGTGGGCGAAAAACTGTTTTTT. As protein: CASSDRVGEKLFF.

The chain combines TRBV6-1 with TRBJ2-7; possible D gene TRBD1, 5 bases. The CDR3 runs 13 residues. Trimming removed 6 bases at V and 3 bases at J, with 12 bases between. Looked up from germline, CDR1 is MNHNS and CDR2 is SASEGT. The CDR3 bases are TGTGCCAGCAGGGGGCTGCTTGACTACGAGCAGTACTTC. It encodes CASRGLLDYEQYF.

This chain uses TRBV7-2 with TRBJ2-7; 12 bases align to TRBD2. Trimming removed 4 bases from V and 2 bases from J; junction bases left unmatched: 9. CDR1 SGHTA and CDR2 FQGNSA come from the germline V gene. The CDR3 loop spans 17 amino acids. The CDR3 is CASSSRTSGVLPYEQYF. Written as DNA, the CDR3 is TGTGCCAGCAGCTCCCGGACTAGCGGGGTCCTTCCCTACGAGCAGTACTTC.

This sequence joins TRBV6-2 or TRBV6-3 and TRBJ1-4; D not resolved. The CDR3 has 14 residues. CDR1 is MNHEY and CDR2 is SVGEGT in the germline V gene. The V end was cut by 7 bases, the J end by 8 bases, with 17 bases between. CDR3 in DNA: TGTGCCAGCATCAGACGGCCTCTGGACGAAAAACTGTTTTTT. Amino acids: CASIRRPLDEKLFF.

V usage is TRBV20-1 and J usage is TRBJ2-4; D gene uncertain. Germline loops: CDR1 DFQATT, CDR2 SNEGSKA (reference sequence). V shed 1 base and J shed 1 base, with 5 bases lying between them. The CDR3 loop spans 13 amino acids. The CDR3 region is CSARVPAKNIQYF. As DNA, the CDR3 is TGCAGTGCTAGAGTGCCGGCCAAAAACATTCAGTACTTC.

This chain uses TRBV12-3 or TRBV12-4 with TRBJ2-2; 10 bases match TRBD1. This CDR3 is built from 16 residues. Trimming at V came to 5 bases and at J to 6 bases, leaving 9 bases not matched to a gene. CDR3 bases: TGTGCCAGCAGTATCCGGACAGGGGGGATCCCCGGGGAGCTGTTTTTT. It specifies CASSIRTGGIPGELFF.

Concerning this clonotype: The junction and the germline gene differ at one end; a read error may be behind it. The chain carries TRBV5-1 and TRBJ2-1; 8 nucleotides line up with TRBD1. The CDR3 covers 15 residues. Per the germline V gene, CDR1 is SGHRS and CDR2 is YFSETQ. CDR3 protein: CAGSTDRDSYNEQFF. The CDR3 bases are TGCGCCGGCAGCACGGACAGGGACTCCTACAATGAGCAGTTCTTC.

J is TRBJ2-7 and V is TRBV5-1; D is possibly TRBD2 (5 bases). Trimming left V 3 bases short and J 0 bases short, with 10 bases between. Germline V gene lookup returns CDR1 SGHRS and CDR2 YFSETQ. The CDR3 is 14 residues long. In DNA form, the CDR3 reads TGCGCCAGCAGCTCTCTCGAGGGCTCCTACGAGCAGTACTTC. Encoded protein: CASSSLEGSYEQYF.

Worth noting for this clonotype: At one of its ends the junction is not consistent with the germline gene, which may arise from a read error. This chain links TRBV6-5 with TRBJ1-6; TRBD1 matches at 7 bases. The CDR3 covers 16 residues. CDR1 is MNHEY and CDR2 is SVGAGI in the germline V gene. CDR3 sequence (DNA): TGTACCAGCAGAATTGGACAGGCGCCCTATAATTCACCCCTCCACTTT. Encoded protein: CTSRIGQAPYNSPLHF.

Only a few counts were recorded for this clonotype. The CDR3 region has the DNA TGTGCCAGCAGTTATAGGTGGAAAATGGACCAAGAGACCCAGTACTTC. This translates into CASSYRWKMDQETQYF. The chain employs TRBV6-2 or TRBV6-3 and TRBJ2-5; D ambiguous. The CDR3 is 16 amino acids. Germline V gives CDR1 MNHEY, CDR2 SVGEGT. Trimming removed 3 bases at V and 0 bases at J, with 14 bases between.

This chain connects TRBV6-6 to TRBJ2-2; the D gene is possibly TRBD2 (7 bases). Between the trimmed V and J ends, which lost 1 base and 5 bases, there was a span of 14 bases. CDR3 length: 16 amino acids. CDR1 is MNHNY and CDR2 is SVGAGI in the germline V gene (reference sequence). CDR3 sequence (DNA): TGTGCCAGCAGTTACTGGGGGGGCCTGAAAACCGGGGAGCTGTTTTTT. As protein: CASSYWGGLKTGELFF.

The V and J genes are TRBV6-1 and TRBJ2-7, with D perhaps matching TRBD1 (5 bases). Trimming pared 7 bases from V and 7 bases from J, leaving 20 bases between. The V gene's germline CDR1 is MNHNS and CDR2 SASEGT. There are 14 residues in the CDR3. CDR3 amino acids: CASTRRGTWEEQYF. CDR3 bases: TGTGCCAGCACTCGAAGGGGTACCTGGGAAGAGCAGTACTTC.

This clonotype was seen more than once but under ten times. The CDR3 DNA is TGTGCCAGCAGCTTAGGTTTGCGGGGTCAAGAGACCCAGTACTTC. This gives the protein CASSLGLRGQETQYF. This chain joins TRBV7-2 and TRBJ2-5, with a weak D call TRBD2 (6 bases). From germline, CDR1 is SGHTA and CDR2 FQGNSA. Trimming cost V 1 base and J 2 bases, with 11 bases left between them. The CDR3 has 15 amino acids.

This clonotype has ten or more counts. The chain uses TRBV7-9 and TRBJ1-4; 8 positions agree with TRBD1. Unmatched junction bases numbered 3, after V lost 6 bases and J lost 0 bases. The CDR3 loop spans 15 amino acids. Germline values: CDR1 SEHNR, CDR2 FQNEAQ (reference sequence). CDR3 sequence: CASSLQGATNEKLFF. The CDR3 nucleotides read TGTGCCAGCAGTTTACAGGGGGCAACTAATGAAAAACTGTTTTTT. The entire variable domain, with the rest obtained from reference TRBV7-9 and TRBJ1-4, is as follows: DTGVSQNPRHKITKRGQNVTFRCDPISEHNRLYWYRQTLGQGPEFLTYFQNEAQLEKSRLLSDRFSAERPKGSFSTLEIQRTEQGDSAMYLCASSLQGATNEKLFFGSGTQLSVL.